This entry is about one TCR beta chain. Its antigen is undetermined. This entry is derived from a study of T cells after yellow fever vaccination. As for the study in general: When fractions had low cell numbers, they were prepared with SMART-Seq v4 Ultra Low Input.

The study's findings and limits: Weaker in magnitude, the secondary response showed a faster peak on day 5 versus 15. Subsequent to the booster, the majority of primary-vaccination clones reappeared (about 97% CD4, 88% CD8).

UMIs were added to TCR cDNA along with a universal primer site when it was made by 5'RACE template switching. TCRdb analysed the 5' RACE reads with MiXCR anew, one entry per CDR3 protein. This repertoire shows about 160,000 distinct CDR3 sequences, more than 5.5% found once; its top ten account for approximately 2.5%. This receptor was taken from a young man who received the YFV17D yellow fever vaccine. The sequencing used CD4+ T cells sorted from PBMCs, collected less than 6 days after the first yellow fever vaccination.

The CDR3 sequence: CASSVGTTGTQYF. CDR3 in DNA: TGTGCCAGCAGTGTCGGGACTACGGGTACGCAGTATTTT. The V and J genes are TRBV2 and TRBJ2-3; 7 bases are a match to TRBD2. CDR1 is SNHLY and CDR2 is FYNNEI in the germline V gene. The V segment lost 4 bases and the J segment 8 bases; nucleotides outside the gene matches: 6. CDR3 length equals 13 residues.